The rows below give T cell receptor beta chains drawn from one sample of a study of monozygotic twins with inflammatory bowel disease. TCRdb re-called the 5' RACE reads; one entry per CDR3 protein, DNA not given. Its table records approximately 150,000 distinct CDR3 sequences. Sample: blood. These receptors were taken from a human donor with ulcerative colitis or Crohn's disease, or a healthy co-twin of an affected twin (not recorded which). CDR3s include the opening cysteine and the closing phenylalanine or tryptophan.

j_call | v_call | cdr3_aa
TRBJ2-1 | TRBV5-1 | CASSDRLAGFSYNEQFF
TRBJ2-5 | TRBV5-1 | CASSLGADLQETQYF
TRBJ2-1 | TRBV29-1 | CSVEVPADGRDYPVEQFF
TRBJ1-6 | TRBV3-1 | CASSQGPPGSPLHF
TRBJ1-6 | TRBV3-1 | CASSLGQGKSPLHF
TRBJ2-2 | TRBV11-2 | CASSLTSGSPGELFF
TRBJ2-7 | TRBV20-1 | CSATVWGALYEQYF
TRBJ2-3 | TRBV7-2 | CASSLTQRDTQYF
TRBJ1-5 | TRBV5-6 | CASSSSRDRGRAQPQHF
TRBJ2-1 | TRBV11-2 | CASSLGWTSGRPQFF
TRBJ2-1 | TRBV12-3/TRBV12-4 | CASSFGLGGNGEQFF
TRBJ2-3 | TRBV27 | CASRPGRRGVTDTQYF
TRBJ1-5 | TRBV11-2 | CASSLVSGGNQPQHF
TRBJ1-1 | TRBV20-1 | CSASGGPLNTEAFF
TRBJ1-1 | TRBV27 | CASSVQVRGTEAFF
TRBJ1-2 | TRBV18 | CASSSLYGYTF
TRBJ1-1 | TRBV28 | CASTPGGTAEAFF
TRBJ2-2 | TRBV7-3 | CASSSGLANTGELFF
TRBJ1-1 | TRBV12-3/TRBV12-4 | CASSLDPPGQGKNTEAFF
TRBJ1-2 | TRBV20-1 | CSASDLGSFHYGYTF
TRBJ2-2 | TRBV12-3/TRBV12-4 | CASTVSGALNTGELFF
TRBJ2-7 | TRBV7-8 | CASSIEGGLYEQYF
TRBJ1-1 | TRBV7-9 | CASSSQTGGGTEAFF
TRBJ2-2 | TRBV11-2 | CASSLEFQRIYSTGELFF
TRBJ2-3 | TRBV5-5 | CASSLRSSGSSKSTDTQYF
TRBJ1-5 | TRBV6-2/TRBV6-3 | CASSYGGALPQHF
TRBJ1-1 | TRBV5-6 | CASSSNTPGAFF
TRBJ1-1 | TRBV5-1 | CASSLGEAGTTEAFF
TRBJ1-2 | TRBV28 | CASSLQGARANYGYTF
TRBJ1-5 | TRBV20-1 | CSASGPNQPQHF
TRBJ2-5 | TRBV20-1 | CSATTDRGREYF
TRBJ1-2 | TRBV5-5 | CASRVELDRDGYTF
TRBJ2-3 | TRBV12-3/TRBV12-4 | CASSLVQASTDTQYF
TRBJ1-1 | TRBV6-1 | CASSQQEMNTEAFF
TRBJ1-2 | TRBV28 | CASSSGTTGGYTF
TRBJ2-1 | TRBV6-2/TRBV6-3 | CASKGGSSYNEQFF
TRBJ1-6 | TRBV7-2 | CASTSLGATQGSPLHF
TRBJ1-2 | TRBV20-1 | CSAKRGGYGYTF
TRBJ2-6 | TRBV5-1 | CASNLTDRGLVGANVLTF
TRBJ2-5 | TRBV7-9 | CASRELAGAGETQYF
TRBJ1-1 | TRBV7-2 | CASSLSPGTGLVEAFF